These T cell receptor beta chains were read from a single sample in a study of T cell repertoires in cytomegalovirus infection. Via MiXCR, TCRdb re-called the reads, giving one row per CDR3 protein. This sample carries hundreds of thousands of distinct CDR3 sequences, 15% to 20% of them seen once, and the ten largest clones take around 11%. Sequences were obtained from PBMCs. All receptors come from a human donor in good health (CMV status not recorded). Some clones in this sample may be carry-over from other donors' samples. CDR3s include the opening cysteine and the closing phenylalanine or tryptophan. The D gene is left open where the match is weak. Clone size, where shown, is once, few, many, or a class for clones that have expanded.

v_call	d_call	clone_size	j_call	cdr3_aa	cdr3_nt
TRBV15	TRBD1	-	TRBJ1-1	CATSRAAGQGGTEAFF	TGTGCCACCAGCAGAGCCGCCGGACAGGGCGGCACTGAAGCTTTCTTT
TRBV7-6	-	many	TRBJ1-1	CASSLTGQREAFF	TGTGCCAGCAGCTTAACTGGACAGCGCGAAGCTTTCTTT
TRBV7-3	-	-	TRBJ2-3	CASSSQASGTDTQYF	TGTGCCAGCAGCTCCCAAGCGTCAGGCACAGATACGCAGTATTTT
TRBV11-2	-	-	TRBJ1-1	CASSLVGSGRIFTEAFF	TGTGCCAGCAGCTTAGTCGGGTCGGGGAGGATTTTCACTGAAGCTTTCTTT
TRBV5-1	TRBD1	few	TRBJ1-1	CASTPRTGGGSLSVNTEAFF	TGCGCCAGCACCCCCCGGACAGGGGGAGGAAGTCTGTCAGTGAACACTGAAGCTTTCTTT
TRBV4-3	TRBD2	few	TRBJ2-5	CASSQESPGLAGEETQYF	TGCGCCAGCAGCCAAGAATCTCCGGGACTAGCGGGGGAAGAGACCCAGTACTTC
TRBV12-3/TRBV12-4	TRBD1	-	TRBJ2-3	CASSPNTGVSGADTQYF	TGTGCCAGCAGTCCAAACACAGGGGTGTCGGGCGCAGATACGCAGTATTTT
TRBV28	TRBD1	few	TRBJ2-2	CASSSAGTANTGELFF	TGTGCCAGCAGTTCAGCCGGGACAGCGAACACCGGGGAGCTGTTTTTT
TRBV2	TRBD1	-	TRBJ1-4	CASSEEGQGTEKLFF	TGTGCCAGCAGTGAAGAGGGACAGGGGACTGAAAAACTGTTTTTT
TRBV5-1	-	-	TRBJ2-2	CASLGGQNTGELFF	TGCGCCAGCTTAGGAGGCCAGAACACCGGGGAGCTGTTTTTT
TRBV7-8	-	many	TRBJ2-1	CASTPTREQQFF	TGTGCCAGCACCCCGACTAGGGAACAGCAGTTCTTC
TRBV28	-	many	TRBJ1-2	CASSFQGNVRGYTF	TGTGCCAGCAGTTTTCAGGGTAATGTTCGTGGCTACACCTTC
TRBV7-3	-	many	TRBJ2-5	CASSLSGPQETQYF	TGTGCCAGCAGCTTATCGGGCCCACAAGAGACCCAGTACTTC
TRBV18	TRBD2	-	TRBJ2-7	CASSPRLAGGRNEQYF	TGTGCCAGCTCACCACGCTTAGCGGGGGGGCGAAACGAGCAGTACTTC
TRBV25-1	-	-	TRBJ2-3	CASSDGTSVTDTQYF	TGTGCCAGCAGTGACGGGACCTCCGTCACAGATACGCAGTATTTT
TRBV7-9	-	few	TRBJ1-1	CASSTRQAPSTEAFF	TGTGCCAGCAGCACGCGACAGGCCCCTAGCACTGAAGCTTTCTTT
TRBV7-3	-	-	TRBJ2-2	CASSSVANTGELFF	TGTGCCAGCAGCTCTGTAGCAAACACCGGGGAGCTGTTTTTT
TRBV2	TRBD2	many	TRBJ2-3	CASSETSGYTDTQYF	TGTGCCAGCAGTGAGACTAGCGGATACACAGATACGCAGTATTTT
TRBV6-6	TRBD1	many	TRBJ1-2	CASSYSTDRGGGYTF	TGTGCCAGCAGTTACTCGACGGACAGGGGAGGTGGCTACACCTTC
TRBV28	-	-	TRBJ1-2	CASSFTGRGGYTF	TGTGCCAGCAGTTTTACGGGGCGCGGTGGCTACACCTTC
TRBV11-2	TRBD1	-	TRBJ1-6	CASSWTGSNSPLHF	TGTGCCAGCAGCTGGACAGGGAGTAATTCACCCCTCCACTTT
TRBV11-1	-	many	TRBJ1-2	CASSNDPLWLYGYTF	TGTGCCAGCAGCAACGACCCTTTATGGCTCTATGGCTACACCTTC
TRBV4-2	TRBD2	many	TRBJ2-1	CASSQGLAGGVNEQFF	TGTGCCAGCAGCCAAGGACTAGCGGGGGGGGTCAATGAGCAGTTCTTC
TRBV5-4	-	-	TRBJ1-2	CASSLYRDYTF	TGTGCCAGCAGCCTATACAGGGACTACACCTTC
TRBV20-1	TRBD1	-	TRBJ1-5	CSAEGQGPQHF	TGCAGTGCTGAGGGACAGGGACCCCAGCATTTT
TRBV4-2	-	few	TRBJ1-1	CASSQASGGSEAFF	TGTGCCAGCAGCCAAGCCTCCGGGGGCTCTGAAGCTTTCTTT
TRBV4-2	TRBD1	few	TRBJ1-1	CASSQHAGQGNTEAFF	TGTGCCAGCAGCCAGCATGCAGGACAGGGGAACACTGAAGCTTTCTTT
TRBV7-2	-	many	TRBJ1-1	CASSLDSGIGLEAFF	TGTGCCAGCAGCTTAGATTCAGGGATTGGACTCGAAGCTTTCTTT
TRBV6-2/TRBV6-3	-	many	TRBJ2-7	CASSRQERYEQYF	TGTGCCAGCAGTCGACAGGAGAGATACGAGCAGTACTTC
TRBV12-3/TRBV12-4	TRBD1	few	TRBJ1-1	CASSPNWDRRTTEAFF	TGTGCCAGCAGTCCAAACTGGGACAGGAGAACAACTGAAGCTTTCTTT
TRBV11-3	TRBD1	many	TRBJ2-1	CASSLSSGTDNEQFF	TGTGCCAGCAGCTTAAGCTCCGGGACAGACAATGAGCAGTTCTTC